This TCR beta chain was retrieved from a study of blood T cells in healthy people across ages (dated by TCRdb to the mid-2010s). Notes on the research overall: In model experiments, roughly one uniquely barcoded TCR beta cDNA molecule per two T cells was captured by template switching. To track age-related changes in TCR beta repertoire diversity, the study relied on deep sequencing normalized with unique cDNA molecular identifiers. To avoid experimental bias, donors of different ages were distributed randomly across sequencing lanes. Two additional independent replicas of 1 million unique cDNA reads from the same blood draw were analyzed for two donors (one aged 18 to 29 and one aged 80 or older). Donors were grouped into four age groups: young (average 16 years), middle-aged (about 38), aged (about 59) and long-lived (approximately 82).

In the case of this clonotype: Its antigen has not been determined. Base qualities are not recorded, but no much larger clone differs from it by a single base.

The donors were some 36 Caucasian individuals from Russia, aged roughly 6 to 100 years, who were systemically healthy. Approximately 11 milliliters of peripheral blood were drawn from each donor into EDTA-treated Vacutainer tubes. PBMCs were isolated by Ficoll-Paque density-gradient centrifugation, with at least 6.5 million obtained per sample. Trizol reagent was used to extract total RNA from PBMCs, with at least 5.5 micrograms per sample. For every donor, flow cytometry on a PBMC aliquot measured the percentage of naive CD45RAhigh/CD27high T cells. Library preparation used 5' RACE. Sequenced using an Illumina HiSeq 2500. A second PCR of about 7 to 12 cycles was performed with a sample-barcoded 5' primer and a J-beta primer mix. A template-switch 5' adaptor carrying 12 random nucleotides introduced a unique molecular identifier onto each TCR beta cDNA molecule. Each sample yielded at least 3 million CDR3-containing paired-end reads. All of the RNA was converted into first-strand cDNA using the Mint cDNA synthesis kit, with a TRBC-specific oligonucleotide serving as the primer. After uracil-DNA glycosylase treatment, a first 18-cycle PCR used universal primers M1SS and BC2_uni_R on all cDNA. The authors processed their data as follows. For normalization, 1 million high-quality reads were randomly selected from each sample, with every read carrying a distinct molecular identifier. Reads sharing molecular identifiers were discarded rather than binned into consensus sequences. MiTCR, with a Q25 quality threshold and the strictest error-elimination algorithm, was used for CDR3 identification, clonotype clustering and error correction. Lower-bound total TCR beta diversity was estimated with a nonparametric unseen species model using Euler transformation. TCRdb itself trimmed the public reads at Q25 with fastp, ran MiXCR and retained productive beta chains. Entries are consolidated by CDR3 protein sequence, retaining the most common genes and DNA. The V and J calls and clone size come from TCRdb's table, not from the authors' own analysis. This sample is represented by 800,000 or so distinct CDR3 sequences; around 50% of them were singletons. The ten largest account for roughly 20% of the sample.

Here is what the overall study found, with its caveats: Because profiling used bulk unsorted PBMCs, naive and antigen-experienced compartments could not be compared conclusively. As age increased, observed TCR beta diversity per million T cells dropped in a roughly linear way, and a significant reduction was already evident by age roughly 36. Estimates of total diversity based on one million sequenced T cells were considered lower bounds and underestimates. Compared with the aged group, the long-lived group had more naive CD4+ T cells, fewer expanded clones and increased TCR diversity, a pattern suggesting age selection. The CMV infection status of donors was not known, potentially confounding age-related changes in expanded clonotypes. A strong correlation was found between observed TCR beta diversity and the percentage of naive T cells measured by flow cytometry.

CDR1 and CDR2 were assigned from the germline V gene as SGHDN and FVKESK. The CDR3 measures 14 amino acids from cysteine to phenylalanine. Kept here is only the CDR3 DNA, which spans 42 bases and is read in frame from base 1. V loses 4 bases of germline sequence and J loses 3 bases, and the interval between the two ends is 13 bases. The chain links TRBV14 with TRBJ2-7, with the D gene not clear enough to name. Material for sequencing was blood. The sequence was collected from a man aged 80 or over in good health. The DNA sequence follows: TGTGCCAGCAGCCTCAGGCCGGGTCACTACGAGCAGTACTTC. This is translated as CASSLRPGHYEQYF.